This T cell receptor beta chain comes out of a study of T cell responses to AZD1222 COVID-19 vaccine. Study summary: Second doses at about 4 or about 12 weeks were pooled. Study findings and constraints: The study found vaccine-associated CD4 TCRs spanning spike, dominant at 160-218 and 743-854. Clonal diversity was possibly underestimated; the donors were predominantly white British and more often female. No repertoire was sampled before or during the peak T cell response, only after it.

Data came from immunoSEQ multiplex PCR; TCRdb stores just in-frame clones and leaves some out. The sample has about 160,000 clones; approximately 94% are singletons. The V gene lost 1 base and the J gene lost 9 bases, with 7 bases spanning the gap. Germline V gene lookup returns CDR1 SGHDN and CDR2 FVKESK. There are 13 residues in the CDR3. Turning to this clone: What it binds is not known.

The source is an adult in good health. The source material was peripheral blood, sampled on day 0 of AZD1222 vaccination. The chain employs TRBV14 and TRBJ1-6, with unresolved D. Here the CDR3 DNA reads TGTGCCAGCAGCCAAGCTCAGAGTTCACCCCTCCACTTT. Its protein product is CASSQAQSSPLHF.